The clone carrying this TCR beta chain was detected only a few times. Its antigen is not known. The sample is drawn from a study of early T cells in non-severe SARS-CoV-2 infection. Study-wide points: Sequences matched to VDJdb favored anti-spike CD8 responses, while private and CD4 specificities were missed.

Individual cDNA molecules received unique molecular identifiers during library preparation. One entry per CDR3 protein results from TCRdb running MiXCR on the 5' RACE reads. The sample comprises fewer than 85,000 distinct CDR3 sequences, approximately 12% of which are singletons, and approximately 4.5% rests with the top ten. With V trimmed by 8 bases and J by 3 bases, 8 bases remained unmatched. The CDR3 consists of 14 residues. Germline assignment: CDR1 SQVTM and CDR2 ANQGSEA. The sequence derives from an adult who was a healthcare worker with PCR-confirmed SARS-CoV-2 infection or an uninfected control (not recorded which). V is TRBV29-1 and J is TRBJ2-5; TRBD2 aligns across 11 bases. The sequencing input was whole blood. In DNA form, the CDR3 reads TGCAGCATGGGACTAGCGGAGCTCAAAGAGACCCAGTACTTC. Translated, it gives CSMGLAELKETQYF.